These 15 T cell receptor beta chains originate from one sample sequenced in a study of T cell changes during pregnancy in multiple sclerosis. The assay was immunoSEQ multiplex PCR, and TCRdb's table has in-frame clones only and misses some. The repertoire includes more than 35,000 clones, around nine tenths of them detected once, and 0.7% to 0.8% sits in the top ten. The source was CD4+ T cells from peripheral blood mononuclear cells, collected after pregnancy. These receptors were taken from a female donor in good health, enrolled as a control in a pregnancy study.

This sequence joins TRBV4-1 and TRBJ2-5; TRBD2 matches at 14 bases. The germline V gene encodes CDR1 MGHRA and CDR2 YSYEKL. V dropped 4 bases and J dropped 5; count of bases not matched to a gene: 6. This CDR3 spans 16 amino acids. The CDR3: CASSPRLAGGRETQYF. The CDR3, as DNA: TGCGCCAGCAGCCCCCGACTAGCGGGAGGGCGGGAGACCCAGTACTTC.

The CDR3 DNA follows: TGCAGCGTTGCGGCAGGGCAAGAGACCCAGTACTTC. This sequence encodes CSVAAGQETQYF. V gene TRBV29-1 combines with J gene TRBJ2-5, with a tentative D call TRBD1 (5 bases). The CDR3 is 12 amino acids. The germline gives CDR1 SQVTM, CDR2 ANQGSEA. The V end lost 4 bases, the J end lost 2 bases, and 8 bases lay between the germline ends.

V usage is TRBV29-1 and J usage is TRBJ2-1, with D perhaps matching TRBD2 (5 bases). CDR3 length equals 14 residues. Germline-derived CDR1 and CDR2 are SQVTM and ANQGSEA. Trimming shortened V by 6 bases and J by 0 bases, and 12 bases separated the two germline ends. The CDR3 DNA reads TGCAGCGTGGCAGGAGGTAGCTCCTACAATGAGCAGTTCTTC. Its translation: CSVAGGSSYNEQFF.

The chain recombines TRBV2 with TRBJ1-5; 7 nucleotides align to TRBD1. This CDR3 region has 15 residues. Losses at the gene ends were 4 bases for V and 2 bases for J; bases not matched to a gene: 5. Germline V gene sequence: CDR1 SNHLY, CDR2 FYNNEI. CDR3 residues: CASSAAGTGNQPQHF. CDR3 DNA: TGTGCCAGCAGTGCCGCCGGGACAGGCAATCAGCCCCAGCATTTT.

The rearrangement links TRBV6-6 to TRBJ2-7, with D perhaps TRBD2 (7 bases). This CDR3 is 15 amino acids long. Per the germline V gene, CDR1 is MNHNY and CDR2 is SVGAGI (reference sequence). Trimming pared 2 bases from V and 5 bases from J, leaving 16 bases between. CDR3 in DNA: TGTGCCAGCAGTTACCCGATGGGGGGGGGCGACGAGCAGTACTTC. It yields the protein CASSYPMGGGDEQYF.

The CDR3 loop reads CASSRTGATNEKLFF. Here the CDR3 DNA reads TGCGCCAGCAGCCGAACAGGGGCAACTAATGAAAAACTGTTTTTT. This chain joins TRBV5-1 and TRBJ1-4, with 7 nucleotides matching TRBD1. Germline values: CDR1 SGHRS, CDR2 YFSETQ. Trimming removed 4 bases from V and 0 bases from J; junction bases left unmatched: 3. This CDR3 spans 15 amino acids.

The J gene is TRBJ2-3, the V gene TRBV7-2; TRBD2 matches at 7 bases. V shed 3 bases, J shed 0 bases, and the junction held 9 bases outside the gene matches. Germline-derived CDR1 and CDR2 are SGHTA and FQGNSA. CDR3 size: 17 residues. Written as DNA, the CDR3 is TGTGCCAGCAGCTTCCTGCGCGGGGGAACTAGCACAGATACGCAGTATTTT. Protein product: CASSFLRGGTSTDTQYF.

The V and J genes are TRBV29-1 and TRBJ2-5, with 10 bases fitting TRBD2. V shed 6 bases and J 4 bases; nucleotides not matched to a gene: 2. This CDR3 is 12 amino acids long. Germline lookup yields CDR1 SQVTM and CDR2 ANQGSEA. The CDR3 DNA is TGCAGCGTAGCGGGAGGGCCAGAGACCCAGTACTTC. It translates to CSVAGGPETQYF.

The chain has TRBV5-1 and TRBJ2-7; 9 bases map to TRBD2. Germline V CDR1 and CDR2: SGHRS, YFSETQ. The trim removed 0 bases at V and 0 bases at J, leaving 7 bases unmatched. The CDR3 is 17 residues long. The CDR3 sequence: CASSLAGLAGNSYEQYF. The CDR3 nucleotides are TGCGCCAGCAGCTTGGCAGGCCTAGCGGGGAACTCCTACGAGCAGTACTTC.

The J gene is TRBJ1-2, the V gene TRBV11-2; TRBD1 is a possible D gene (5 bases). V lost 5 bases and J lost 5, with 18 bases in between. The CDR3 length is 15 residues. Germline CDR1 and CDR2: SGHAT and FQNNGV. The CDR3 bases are TGTGCCAGCAGCCCCCTGGGAGGGGAGCATTATGGCTACACCTTC. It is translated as CASSPLGGEHYGYTF.

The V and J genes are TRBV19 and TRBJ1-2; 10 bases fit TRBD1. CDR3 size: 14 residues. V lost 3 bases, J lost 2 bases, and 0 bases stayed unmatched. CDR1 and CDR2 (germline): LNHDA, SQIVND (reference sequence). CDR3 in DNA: TGTGCCAGTAGTATGGGACAGGGGAACTATGGCTACACCTTC. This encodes CASSMGQGNYGYTF.

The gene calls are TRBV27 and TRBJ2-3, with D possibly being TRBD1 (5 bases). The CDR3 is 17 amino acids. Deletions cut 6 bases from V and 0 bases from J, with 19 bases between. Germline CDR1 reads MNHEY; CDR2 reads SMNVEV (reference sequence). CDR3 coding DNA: TGTGCCAGCAGCAGATTTACGACAGCCTCGAGCACAGATACGCAGTATTTT. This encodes CASSRFTTASSTDTQYF.

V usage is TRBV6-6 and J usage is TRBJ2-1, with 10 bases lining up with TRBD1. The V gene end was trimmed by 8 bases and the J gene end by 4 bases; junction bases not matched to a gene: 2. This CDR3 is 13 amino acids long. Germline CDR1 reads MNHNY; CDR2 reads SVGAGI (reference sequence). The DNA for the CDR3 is TGTGCCAGCGGGGACAGGGGATACAATGAGCAGTTCTTC. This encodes CASGDRGYNEQFF.

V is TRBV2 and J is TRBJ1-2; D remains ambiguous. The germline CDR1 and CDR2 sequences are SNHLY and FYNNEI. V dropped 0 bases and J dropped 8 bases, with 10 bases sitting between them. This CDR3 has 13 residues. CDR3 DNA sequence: TGTGCCAGCAGTGAAGCGCTTCGAGGGGGCTACACCTTC. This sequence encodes CASSEALRGGYTF.

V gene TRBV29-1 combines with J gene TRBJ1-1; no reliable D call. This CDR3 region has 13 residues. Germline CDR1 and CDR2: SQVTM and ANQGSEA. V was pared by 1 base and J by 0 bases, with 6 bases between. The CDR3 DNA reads TGCAGCGTTGAAGGGCGGATGAACACTGAAGCTTTCTTT. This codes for CSVEGRMNTEAFF.